This is a list of T cell receptor beta chains from one sample in a study of blood T cell repertoires in COVID-19. Clones were read by immunoSEQ multiplex PCR, and TCRdb kept only the in-frame ones, dropping some. The sample yields over 100,000 clones, 86% seen once. The sample comprised peripheral blood. Receptors were obtained from a man aged 35 to 55 with acute or convalescent COVID-19. CDR3s include the opening cysteine and the closing phenylalanine or tryptophan. Fields, in order: D gene, V gene, clone size, J gene, CDR3 DNA, CDR3 protein. The D gene is left open where the match is weak. Rows give clone size only sometimes, using once, few, many, or a class for an expanded clone.

d_call: TRBD1
v_call: TRBV19
clone_size: .
j_call: TRBJ1-5
cdr3_nt: TGTGCCAGTAGGACAGGGGGCTCGGGGCAGCCCCAGCATTTT
cdr3_aa: CASRTGGSGQPQHF

d_call: .
v_call: TRBV4-2
clone_size: once
j_call: TRBJ1-4
cdr3_nt: TGTGCCAGCAGCCAAGATGGGGGCCCAACTAATGAAAAACTGTTTTTT
cdr3_aa: CASSQDGGPTNEKLFF

d_call: TRBD1
v_call: TRBV7-9
clone_size: once
j_call: TRBJ1-2
cdr3_nt: TGTGCCAGCAGCTCTGACCTAACAGGGGGGCTTCCTAACTATGGCTACACCTTC
cdr3_aa: CASSSDLTGGLPNYGYTF

d_call: TRBD2
v_call: TRBV18
clone_size: .
j_call: TRBJ2-1
cdr3_nt: TGTGCCAGCTCACCACCGCGACTAGCGGGAAGCAATGAGCAGTTCTTC
cdr3_aa: CASSPPRLAGSNEQFF

d_call: TRBD1
v_call: TRBV16
clone_size: .
j_call: TRBJ1-1
cdr3_nt: TGTGCCAGCAGCCAAGCGCCCGGGACAGTAAACACTGAAGCTTTCTTT
cdr3_aa: CASSQAPGTVNTEAFF

d_call: .
v_call: TRBV7-3
clone_size: once
j_call: TRBJ1-3
cdr3_nt: TGTGCCAGCATCCCGAAAGGGGCAGCTTACTCTGGAAACACCATATATTTT
cdr3_aa: CASIPKGAAYSGNTIYF

d_call: .
v_call: TRBV5-1
clone_size: .
j_call: TRBJ1-1
cdr3_nt: TGCGCCAGCAGCGAGTTGGGAGGGGGCACTGAAGCTTTCTTT
cdr3_aa: CASSELGGGTEAFF

d_call: .
v_call: TRBV6-2/TRBV6-3
clone_size: .
j_call: TRBJ2-1
cdr3_nt: TGTGCCAGCAGTTACAGCTATCTAGAAATGTATGAGCAGTTCTTC
cdr3_aa: CASSYSYLEMYEQFF

d_call: .
v_call: TRBV5-1
clone_size: .
j_call: TRBJ1-2
cdr3_nt: TGCGCCAGCAGCTTGGCCAGGGCAAGTACTAACTATGGCTACACCTTC
cdr3_aa: CASSLARASTNYGYTF

d_call: .
v_call: TRBV5-1
clone_size: .
j_call: TRBJ1-4
cdr3_nt: TGCGCCAGCAGCGAGAGGAGAGCAACTAATGAAAAACTGTTTTTT
cdr3_aa: CASSERRATNEKLFF

d_call: .
v_call: TRBV6-2/TRBV6-3
clone_size: .
j_call: TRBJ2-7
cdr3_nt: TGTGCCAGCAGCTCACTCCCACCAGGGACCTACGAGCAGTACTTC
cdr3_aa: CASSSLPPGTYEQYF

d_call: .
v_call: TRBV5-6
clone_size: .
j_call: TRBJ1-3
cdr3_nt: TGTGCCAGCAGCTTGGCGGGCAGGGTGTTCTCTGGAAACACCATATATTTT
cdr3_aa: CASSLAGRVFSGNTIYF

d_call: TRBD1
v_call: TRBV15
clone_size: .
j_call: TRBJ1-5
cdr3_nt: TGTGCCACCAGCAGTTTACAGGGGGCACGAGGGAATCAGCCCCAGCATTTT
cdr3_aa: CATSSLQGARGNQPQHF

d_call: .
v_call: TRBV19
clone_size: .
j_call: TRBJ1-1
cdr3_nt: TGTGCCAGTAGTATATCCGGTTACACTGAAGCTTTCTTT
cdr3_aa: CASSISGYTEAFF